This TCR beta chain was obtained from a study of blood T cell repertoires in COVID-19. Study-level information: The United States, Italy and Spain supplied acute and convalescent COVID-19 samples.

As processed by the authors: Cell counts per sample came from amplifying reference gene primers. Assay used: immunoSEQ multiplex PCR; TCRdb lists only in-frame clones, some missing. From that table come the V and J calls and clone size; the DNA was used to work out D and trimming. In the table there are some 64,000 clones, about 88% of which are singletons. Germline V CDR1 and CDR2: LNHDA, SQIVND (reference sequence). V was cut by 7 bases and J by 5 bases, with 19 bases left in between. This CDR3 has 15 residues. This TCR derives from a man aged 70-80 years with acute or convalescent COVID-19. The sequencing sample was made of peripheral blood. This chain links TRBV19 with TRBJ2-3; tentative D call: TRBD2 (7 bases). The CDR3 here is CASMGGGGGEDTQYF. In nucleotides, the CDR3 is TGTGCCAGTATGGGGGGCGGGGGCGGAGAAGATACGCAGTATTTT.